This T cell receptor beta chain derives from a study of shared clonotypes between healthy human individuals. General study findings and limits: Sequencing depth was expected to affect clonotype sharing among donors.

This clone has just one count. Its antigen is unidentified. Every donor was a Caucasian adult from Nashville, Tennessee. Extraction of genomic DNA in unsorted samples used approximately 84 million PBMCs. PCR replicates performed on unsorted PBMC used approximately 300 ng DNA, around 33,000 T cell genomes. Clones were read by immunoSEQ multiplex PCR, and TCRdb kept only the in-frame ones, dropping some. This sample has fewer than 650,000 clones; 70% to 80% occur once, and the top ten carry 10% to 15%. This receptor was obtained from a woman between 35 and 50 years old in good health. Some clones in this sample may be carry-over from other donors' samples. The sequenced sample consisted of PBMCs.

The CDR3 reads CASSKWTGIPNTEAFF. CDR3 in DNA: TGTGCCAGCAGCAAATGGACCGGTATACCGAACACTGAAGCTTTCTTT. The gene calls are TRBV21-1 and TRBJ1-1. TRBV21-1 is shown as a pseudogene. The CDR3 is 16 residues long.